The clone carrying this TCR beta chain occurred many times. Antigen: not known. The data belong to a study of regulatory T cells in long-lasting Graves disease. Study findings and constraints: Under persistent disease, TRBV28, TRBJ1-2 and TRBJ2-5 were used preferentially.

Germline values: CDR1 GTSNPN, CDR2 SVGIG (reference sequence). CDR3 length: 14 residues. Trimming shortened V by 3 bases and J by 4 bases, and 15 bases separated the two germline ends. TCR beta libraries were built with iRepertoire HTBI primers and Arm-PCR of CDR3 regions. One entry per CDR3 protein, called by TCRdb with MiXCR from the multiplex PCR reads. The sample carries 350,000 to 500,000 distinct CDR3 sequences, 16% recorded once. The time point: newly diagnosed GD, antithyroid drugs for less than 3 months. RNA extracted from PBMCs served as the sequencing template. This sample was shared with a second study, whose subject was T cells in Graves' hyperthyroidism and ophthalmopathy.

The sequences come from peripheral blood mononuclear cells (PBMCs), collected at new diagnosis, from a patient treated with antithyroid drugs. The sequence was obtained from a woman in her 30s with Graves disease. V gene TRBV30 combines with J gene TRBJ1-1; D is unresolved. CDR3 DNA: TGTGCCTGGAGGCCCGGGAGCTCGGGCACTGAAGCTTTCTTT. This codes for CAWRPGSSGTEAFF. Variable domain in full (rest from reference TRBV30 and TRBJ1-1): SQTIHQWPATLVQPVGSPLSLECTVEGTSNPNLYWYRQAAGRGLQLLFYSVGIGQISSEVPQNLSASRPQDRQFILSSKKLLLSDSGFYLCAWRPGSSGTEAFFGQGTRLTVV.